This is a list of T cell receptor beta chains from one sample in a study of graft-versus-host responses after intestinal transplantation. Sequencing was performed with immunoSEQ multiplex PCR; in TCRdb, only in-frame clones are kept and a portion is missing. Among over 100,000 clones listed, around 93% were seen once. Their antigens remain unidentified. This sample comprised unstimulated CD4+ T cells sorted from spleen or lymph node cells, obtained before intestinal transplant. These receptor sequences come from a human donor who received an intestinal transplant. Both conserved end residues are part of each CDR3. D genes are given only for firm matches. Expanded clones get a size class; other rows say once, few or many, or leave the size out.

clone_size	v_call	j_call	d_call	cdr3_nt	cdr3_aa
NA	TRBV27	TRBJ1-1	NA	TGTGCCAGCAGTTCCGCCCGGACAATGAACACTGAAGCTTTCTTT	CASSSARTMNTEAFF
NA	TRBV9	TRBJ2-7	NA	TGTGCCAGCAGCGTAGTAGCGACCTCCTACGAGCAGTACTTC	CASSVVATSYEQYF
NA	TRBV27	TRBJ1-2	NA	TGTGCCAGCAGGCCGGACCCAACTTCTGGCTACACCTTC	CASRPDPTSGYTF
NA	TRBV27	TRBJ2-7	NA	TGTGCCAGCAGTTTAAAGCAGATAAGCTACGAGCAGTACTTC	CASSLKQISYEQYF
NA	TRBV6-6	TRBJ2-5	NA	TGTGCCAGCAGTAGGGGGGTTACGTGGGCCGAGACCCAGTACTTC	CASSRGVTWAETQYF
NA	TRBV19	TRBJ1-5	TRBD1	TGTGCCAGTAGTGTGGGACAGGGTCACCCCTATAGCAATCAGCCCCAGCATTTT	CASSVGQGHPYSNQPQHF
few	TRBV9	TRBJ1-5	NA	TGTGCCAGCAGCGTATCGGGACAAAGCAATCAGCCCCAGCATTTT	CASSVSGQSNQPQHF
NA	TRBV5-1	TRBJ2-5	NA	TGCGCCAGCAGCTCGGGCCTTTCCCAAGAGACCCAGTACTTC	CASSSGLSQETQYF
NA	TRBV2	TRBJ2-5	NA	TGTGCCAGCAGCGCCGCGGCAGCCCAAGAGACCCAGTACTTC	CASSAAAAQETQYF
NA	TRBV6-1	TRBJ1-2	NA	TGTGCCAGCAGTACCCAGGGCCTGACAGATGGCTACACCTTC	CASSTQGLTDGYTF
NA	TRBV5-1	TRBJ1-5	NA	TGCGCCAGCAGCTTGCAGGGCCCCCAGCCCCAGCATTTT	CASSLQGPQPQHF
NA	TRBV28	TRBJ2-4	NA	TGTGCCAGCAGTTTAAGGGGATCGCTGGCCAAAAACATTCAGTACTTC	CASSLRGSLAKNIQYF
NA	TRBV5-4	TRBJ2-2	NA	TGTGCCAGCAGCTTGGCAGGTGTGGGCACCGGGGAGCTGTTTTTT	CASSLAGVGTGELFF
NA	TRBV7-2	TRBJ2-1	TRBD2	TGTGCCAGCAGGACTAGCGGAACCTCCTACAATGAGCAGTTCTTC	CASRTSGTSYNEQFF
NA	TRBV6-6	TRBJ2-3	NA	TGTGCCAGCAGTTACGAGGGAACCACAGATACGCAGTATTTT	CASSYEGTTDTQYF
NA	TRBV5-4	TRBJ1-2	TRBD1	TGTGCCAGCAGCTTGGCACCAGGGGGCATCGGCTACACCTTC	CASSLAPGGIGYTF
NA	TRBV28	TRBJ1-1	TRBD1	TGTGCCAGCAGCCCCCGGGGTGAGGGGGCCACTGAAGCTTTCTTT	CASSPRGEGATEAFF
NA	TRBV7-6	TRBJ1-1	NA	TGTGCCAGCAGCCGAGACAGAAACACTGAAGCTTTCTTT	CASSRDRNTEAFF
NA	TRBV7-9	TRBJ1-2	NA	TGTGCCAGCAGCTCTGGGGGGGGGAACAGATCTAACTATGGCTACACCTTC	CASSSGGGNRSNYGYTF
NA	TRBV19	TRBJ1-5	TRBD1	TGTGCCAGTAGTAGACAGGGGGTTAATCAGCCCCAGCATTTT	CASSRQGVNQPQHF
NA	TRBV9	TRBJ2-7	NA	TGTGCCAGCAGCGATGGAGGGGGCAGGTACGAGCAGTACTTC	CASSDGGGRYEQYF
NA	TRBV19	TRBJ2-1	TRBD2	TGTGCCAGTAGTATAGTCCGGGAGGGCCGCAATGAGCAGTTCTTC	CASSIVREGRNEQFF
NA	TRBV5-1	TRBJ1-2	NA	TGCGCCAGCAGCTGGACGACACCTACTATCGGGTATGGCTACACCTTC	CASSWTTPTIGYGYTF
NA	TRBV7-2	TRBJ2-1	NA	TGTGCCAGCAGCTTCAGGCGGAACCACAATGAGCAGTTCTTC	CASSFRRNHNEQFF
NA	TRBV30	TRBJ2-1	NA	TGTGCCTGGGCGAGCCCGAACTCCTACAATGAGCAGTTCTTC	CAWASPNSYNEQFF
NA	TRBV11-2	TRBJ2-2	NA	TGTGCCAGCAGACCTATTACGCGGGGTAGGAACACCGGGGAGCTGTTTTTT	CASRPITRGRNTGELFF
NA	TRBV7-6	TRBJ1-4	TRBD1	TGTGCCAGCAGCTTAGGACAGGGGGCGAGGATGAAGGAAAAACTGTTTTTT	CASSLGQGARMKEKLFF
NA	TRBV6-5	TRBJ2-5	TRBD2	TGTGCCAGCAGGAGCGGGACTAGCGTATTAGAGACCCAGTACTTC	CASRSGTSVLETQYF